This TCR beta chain came from a study of blood T cell repertoires in COVID-19. At the level of the study: Sample material is recorded as cDNA or gDNA derived from T cells, B-cell-depleted T cells, or PBMCs.

As regards this clone: This specimen includes other DNA sequences encoding the same CDR3.

The repertoire was sequenced with immunoSEQ multiplex PCR; TCRdb's copy has only in-frame clones and lacks some. The profile shows about 160,000 clones, about 89% of them singletons. V shed 0 bases and J shed 7 bases, with 7 bases lying between them. CDR3 length equals 12 residues. The germline V gene encodes CDR1 SGDLS and CDR2 YYNGEE. The chain joins TRBV9 to TRBJ1-1; D gene unclear. Sequencing was carried out using peripheral blood. The source of this sequence is a man aged 55 to 70 with acute or convalescent COVID-19. Written as DNA, the CDR3 is TGTGCCAGCAGCGTAGGCCGGGGTGAAGCTTTCTTT. Its protein product is CASSVGRGEAFF.